This T cell receptor (beta chain) was documented in a study of cytotoxic CD8 clonotypes in ibrutinib-treated CLL. Here immunoSEQ multiplex PCR was the method, and the copy in TCRdb shows in-frame clones only, minus some. In the table there are roughly 250,000 clones, 70% of which are singletons. Only a few counts were recorded for this clone. V shed 0 bases, J shed 5 bases, and the junction held 4 bases outside the gene matches. CDR1 and CDR2 from the germline V gene are SGHNT and YYREEE (reference sequence). This CDR3 comprises 15 residues. Sequenced material: PBMCs, taken after 24 months of ibrutinib treatment. The chain employs TRBV5-4 and TRBJ2-1; 8 bases match TRBD2. This clonotype was obtained from a human donor with chronic lymphocytic leukemia. The CDR3 DNA is TGTGCCAGCAGCTTGGTAACTAGCGGTAACAATGAGCAGTTCTTC. Translation gives CASSLVTSGNNEQFF.